A single T cell receptor beta chain is shown here with its context. Authors' processing steps: Quantification of nucleated cells was approximated via reference gene primer amplification. Generated by immunoSEQ multiplex PCR, the TCRdb table keeps only in-frame clones and is missing some. That table furnishes V, J and clone size, whereas the DNA furnished D and trimming. The table has around 500,000 clones, approximately 85% seen once. This CDR3 comprises 13 residues. Germline-derived CDR1 and CDR2 are KGHDR and SFDVKD. Losses at the gene ends were 4 bases for V and 9 bases for J; bases not matched to a gene: 4. The source of the sample is a study of blood T cell repertoires in COVID-19. Study context: Some COVID-19 samples were acute and others convalescent; all came from the United States, Italy and Spain. T cells, B-cell-depleted T cells, or PBMCs supplied cDNA or gDNA.

This receptor was identified in a human donor in a cohort sampled during active COVID-19. Sample: peripheral blood. The gene calls are TRBV24-1 and TRBJ2-1, with 8 nucleotides matching TRBD1. The CDR3 DNA sequence: TGTGCCACCAGTGACCGGGGACAGGCTGAGCAGTTCTTC. Translating it yields CATSDRGQAEQFF.